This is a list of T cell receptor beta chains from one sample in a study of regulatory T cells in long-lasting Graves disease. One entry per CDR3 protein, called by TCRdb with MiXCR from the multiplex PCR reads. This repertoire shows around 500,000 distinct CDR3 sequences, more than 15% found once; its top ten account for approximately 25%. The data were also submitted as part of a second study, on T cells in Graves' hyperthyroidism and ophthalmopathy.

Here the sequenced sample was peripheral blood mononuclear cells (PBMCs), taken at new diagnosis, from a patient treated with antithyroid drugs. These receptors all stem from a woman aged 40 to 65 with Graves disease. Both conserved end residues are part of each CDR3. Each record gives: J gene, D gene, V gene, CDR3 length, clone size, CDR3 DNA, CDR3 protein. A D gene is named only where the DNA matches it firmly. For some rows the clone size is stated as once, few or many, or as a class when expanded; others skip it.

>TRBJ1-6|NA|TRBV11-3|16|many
TGTGCCAGCAGCTTAGGTTTCAGCGTGGATAATTCACCCCTCCACTTT
CASSLGFSVDNSPLHF
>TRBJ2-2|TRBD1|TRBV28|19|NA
TGTGCCAGCAGTTCCTTTCGTCGGACAGGGGCATCTCTCACCGGGGAGCTGTTTTTT
CASSSFRRTGASLTGELFF
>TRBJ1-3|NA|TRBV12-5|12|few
TGTGCTAGTGGTTTTGATGGAAACACCATATATTTT
CASGFDGNTIYF
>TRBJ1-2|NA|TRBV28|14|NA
TGTGCCAGCAGTTTATTGACCTCTTTCTATGGCTACACCTTC
CASSLLTSFYGYTF
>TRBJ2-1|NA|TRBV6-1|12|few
TGTGCCAGCAGTCACGTCACGAATGAGCAGTTCTTC
CASSHVTNEQFF
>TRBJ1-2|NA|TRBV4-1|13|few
TGCGCCAGCAGCCAAGAAGGCGGCTATGGCTACACCTTC
CASSQEGGYGYTF
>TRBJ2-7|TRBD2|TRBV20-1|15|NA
TGCAGTGCTAGTTGGGGACTAGCGGGCCCCTACGAGCAGTACTTC
CSASWGLAGPYEQYF
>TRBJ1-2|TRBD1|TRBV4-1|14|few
TGCGCCAGCAGCCACCCGGGACAGGGGAACGGCTACACCTTC
CASSHPGQGNGYTF
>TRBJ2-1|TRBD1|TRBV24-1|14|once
TGTGCCACCGGGGCCGGGACAGGGTACAATGAGCAGTTCTTC
CATGAGTGYNEQFF
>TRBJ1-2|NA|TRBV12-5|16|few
TGTGCTAGTGGTTTGGTACGCGGAGAGAACGTCTATGGCTACACCTTC
CASGLVRGENVYGYTF
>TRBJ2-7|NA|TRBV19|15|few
TGTGCCAGTAGTTCGATTCCGCGGGGCTCCTACGAGCAGTACTTC
CASSSIPRGSYEQYF
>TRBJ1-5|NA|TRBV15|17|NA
TGTGCCACCAGCAGAGATAAAACGGGGTATAGCAATCAGCCCCAGCATTTT
CATSRDKTGYSNQPQHF
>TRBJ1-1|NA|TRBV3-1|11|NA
TGTGCCAGCAGCCAACTAACTGAAGCTTTCTTT
CASSQLTEAFF
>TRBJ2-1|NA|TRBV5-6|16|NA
TGTGCCAGCAGCTTAAGGGGGGACGGCCCGTACAATGAGCAGTTCTTC
CASSLRGDGPYNEQFF
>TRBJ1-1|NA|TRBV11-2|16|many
TGTGCCAGCAGCTTAGATCGTCCAGGGCCGAACACTGAAGCTTTCTTT
CASSLDRPGPNTEAFF
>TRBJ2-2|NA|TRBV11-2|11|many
TGTGCCAGCAGCTTTATCAGGGAGCTGTTTTTT
CASSFIRELFF
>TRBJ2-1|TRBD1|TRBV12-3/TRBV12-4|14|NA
TGTGCCACCAGTGATCCGGGACAGGGCCATGAGCAGTTCTTC
CATSDPGQGHEQFF
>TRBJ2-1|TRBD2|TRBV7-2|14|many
TGTGCCAGCAGCATTAGCGGGGGGGCCCATGAGCAGTTCTTC
CASSISGGAHEQFF
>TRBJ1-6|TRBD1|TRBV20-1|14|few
TGCAGTGCTTTCAGGGGGCTAGTTAATTCACCCCTCCACTTT
CSAFRGLVNSPLHF
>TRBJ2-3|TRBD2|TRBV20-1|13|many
TGCAGTGTTCCGGGACTAGCGGTAGATACGCAGTATTTT
CSVPGLAVDTQYF
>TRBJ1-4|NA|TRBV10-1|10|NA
TGCGCCAGCAGTGTTAAGGGGGGGTTTTTT
CASSVKGGFF
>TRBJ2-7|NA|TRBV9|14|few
TGTGCCAGCAGCGTTTCACCAACGCCCACCGAGCAGTACTTC
CASSVSPTPTEQYF
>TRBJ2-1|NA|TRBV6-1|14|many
TGTGCCAGTCGATTCCGGGACACAGAGGATGAGCAGTTCTTC
CASRFRDTEDEQFF
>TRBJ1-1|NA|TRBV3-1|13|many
TGTGCCAGCAGCAGAGTAGGGAACACTGAAGCTTTCTTT
CASSRVGNTEAFF
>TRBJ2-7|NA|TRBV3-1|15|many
TGTGCCAGCAGCCAAGGCATCGGGGCCCCATTGGGGCAGTACTTC
CASSQGIGAPLGQYF
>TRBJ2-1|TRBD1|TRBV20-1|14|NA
TGCAGTGCTGGGGGACAGACCTTAATGTTTAAGCAGTTCTTC
CSAGGQTLMFKQFF
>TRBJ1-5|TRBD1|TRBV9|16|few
TGTGCCAGCAGCGCGTGGGACAGGGGAGGCAATCAGCCCCAGCATTTT
CASSAWDRGGNQPQHF
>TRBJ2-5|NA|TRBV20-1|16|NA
TGCAGTGCTAGAGAAGGACGGGCCGCAATGATGGAGACCCAGTACTTC
CSAREGRAAMMETQYF
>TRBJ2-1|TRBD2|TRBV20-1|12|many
TGCGGGGGAGGGAGTTCCTACAATGAGCAGTTCTTC
CGGGSSYNEQFF
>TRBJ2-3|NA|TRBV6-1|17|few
TGTGCCAGCAGTGAGGTGATCGCGGGGACGCGCACAGATACGCAGTATTTT
CASSEVIAGTRTDTQYF
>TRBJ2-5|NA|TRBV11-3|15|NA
TGTGCCAGCAGCTTTCAGACAGTGGAGGGAGAGACCCAGTACTTC
CASSFQTVEGETQYF
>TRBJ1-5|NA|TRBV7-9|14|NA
TGTGCCAGCAGCTTATACCCTCCCATTCGAGCCCAGCATTTT
CASSLYPPIRAQHF
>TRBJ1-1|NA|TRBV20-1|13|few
TGCAGTGCTAGAGGGGTGGCGAACACTGAAGCTTTCTTT
CSARGVANTEAFF
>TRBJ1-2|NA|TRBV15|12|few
TGTGCCACCAGCCGTGACCTCGATGGCTACACCTTC
CATSRDLDGYTF
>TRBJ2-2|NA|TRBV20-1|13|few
TGCAGTGCTAGCGGGGGAAACCTAGGGGAGCTGTTTTTT
CSASGGNLGELFF
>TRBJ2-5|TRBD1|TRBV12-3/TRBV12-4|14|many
TGTGCCAGCAGGACCGGGACAGAGCAAGAGACCCAGTACTTC
CASRTGTEQETQYF
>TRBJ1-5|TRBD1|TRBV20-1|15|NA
TGCAGTGGTCTAGGGACAGGGAATAGCAATCAGCCCCAGCATTTT
CSGLGTGNSNQPQHF